These 22 T cell receptor beta chains came from one sample sequenced in a study of OX40 agonist ivuxolimab in advanced cancers. Assay used: immunoSEQ multiplex PCR; TCRdb lists only in-frame clones, some missing. The sample carries about 61,000 clones, more than 65% recorded once. Sequenced material: CD4+ or CD8+ T cells sorted from blood, taken in a trial of the OX40 agonist ivuxolimab. Receptors were obtained from an adult with an advanced solid tumor such as melanoma, head and neck, liver or kidney cancer.

This chain links TRBV30 with TRBJ2-3, with D perhaps TRBD1 (6 bases). This CDR3 comprises 12 residues. Germline lookup yields CDR1 GTSNPN and CDR2 SVGIG (reference sequence). Trimming shortened V by 0 bases and J by 6 bases, and 7 bases separated the two germline ends. CDR3 residues: CAWSVGGDTQYF. The CDR3 DNA reads as TGTGCCTGGAGTGTAGGGGGTGATACGCAGTATTTT.

The chain is built from TRBV7-8 and TRBJ2-3; 7 bases map to TRBD2. Trimming removed 0 bases from V and 1 base from J; junction bases left unmatched: 1. The germline CDR1 and CDR2 sequences are SGHVS and FQNEAQ. There are 15 residues in the CDR3. CDR3 nucleotides: TGTGCCAGCAGCTTAGCACGGGAGGGCACAGATACGCAGTATTTT. The encoded protein is CASSLAREGTDTQYF.

This rearrangement joins TRBV2 to TRBJ1-5, with D tentatively TRBD1 (6 bases). Germline V gene data show CDR1 as SNHLY and CDR2 as FYNNEI. The germline V and J ends were trimmed by 3 bases and 6 bases, with 9 bases remaining between them. CDR3 length: 13 residues. For the CDR3, the DNA is TGTGCCAGCAGTGATGAAGGGGGTCAGCCCCAGCATTTT. It is translated as CASSDEGGQPQHF. Together with reference TRBV2 and TRBJ1-5, the CDR3 gives the full variable domain: EPEVTQTPSHQVTQMGQEVILRCVPISNHLYFYWYRQILGQKVEFLVSFYNNEISEKSEIFDDQFSVERPDGSNFTLKIRSTKLEDSAMYFCASSDEGGQPQHFGDGTRLSIL.

The gene calls are TRBV30 and TRBJ2-3, with 8 bases that match TRBD2. Germline V gives CDR1 GTSNPN, CDR2 SVGIG (reference sequence). The CDR3 length is 14 residues. The ends lost 5 bases at V and 2 bases at J; junction bases unmatched: 6. CDR3 in amino acids: CAWGAGGYTDTQYF. CDR3 coding DNA: TGTGCCTGGGGGGCGGGAGGCTACACAGATACGCAGTATTTT.

The count of this clone is one. V is TRBV29-1 and J is TRBJ2-2, with D hard to call. Between the trimmed V and J ends, which lost 8 bases and 0 bases, there was a span of 13 bases. The CDR3 consists of 14 residues. Germline CDR1 reads SQVTM; CDR2 reads ANQGSEA. The CDR3 is CSLREGANTGELFF. As DNA, the CDR3 is TGCAGCCTCCGAGAAGGAGCGAACACCGGGGAGCTGTTTTTT.

The rearrangement joins TRBV28 to TRBJ2-7; 7 nucleotides match TRBD1. Germline CDR1 and CDR2: MDHEN and SYDVKM. After removal of 3 bases from V and 1 base from J, the junction contained 9 bases not matched to a gene. The length of the CDR3 is 16 residues. CDR3 region: CASSFSRDRLSYEQYF. Written as DNA, the CDR3 is TGTGCCAGCAGTTTCAGTAGGGACAGACTATCCTACGAGCAGTACTTC.

The CDR3 DNA reads as TGTGCCAGCAGCTTAGGGGACAGGGTGAATACGCAGTATTTT. Its translation: CASSLGDRVNTQYF. This chain uses TRBV11-3 with TRBJ2-3; 9 bases are a match to TRBD1. Germline V gene data show CDR1 as SGHNT and CDR2 as YENEEA. The CDR3 extends over 14 amino acids. V shed 1 base, J shed 7 bases, and the junction held 3 bases outside the gene matches. Together with reference TRBV11-3 and TRBJ2-3, the CDR3 gives the full variable domain: EAGVVQSPRYKIIEKKQPVAFWCNPISGHNTLYWYLQNLGQGPELLIRYENEEAVDDSQLPKDRFSAERLKGVDSTLKIQPAELGDSAVYLCASSLGDRVNTQYFGPGTRLTVL.

The chain has TRBV7-8 and TRBJ2-3; 7 nucleotides agree with TRBD2. This CDR3 is built from 18 residues. After removal of 3 bases from V and 0 bases from J, the junction contained 12 bases not matched to a gene. From germline, CDR1 is SGHVS and CDR2 FQNEAQ. CDR3 DNA sequence: TGTGCCAGCAGCTTTGGGGCGGGAGTGCACCGTAGCACAGATACGCAGTATTTT. Translating it yields CASSFGAGVHRSTDTQYF.

This clone was detected a few times. V is TRBV7-9 and J is TRBJ1-3; 7 positions match TRBD1. The CDR3 is made up of 17 amino acids. The V segment lost 7 bases and the J segment 0 bases; nucleotides outside the gene matches: 12. CDR1 is SEHNR, CDR2 FQNEAQ, per germline (reference sequence). CDR3 sequence: CASTSNTGTASGNTIYF. CDR3 bases: TGTGCCAGCACCAGCAACACCGGGACAGCCTCTGGAAACACCATATATTTT.

The gene calls are TRBV4-1 and TRBJ2-4; 8 bases line up with TRBD2. The germline CDR1 and CDR2 sequences are MGHRA and YSYEKL. This CDR3 is 19 amino acids long. V lost 4 bases and J lost 0; bases outside the gene matches: 14. The CDR3 nucleotides read TGCGCCAGCAGCCCACTGCGTCGGGAGGGCCAGGGAGCCAAAAACATTCAGTACTTC. It specifies CASSPLRREGQGAKNIQYF.

The V call is TRBV5-1, the J call TRBJ2-7; the D is unclear. The CDR3 is 14 amino acids. Germline V lookup: CDR1 SGHRS, CDR2 YFSETQ. Trimming took 0 bases from V and 3 from J, leaving 10 bases between them. Here the CDR3 reads CASSLGSNLYEQYF. The CDR3 DNA reads as TGCGCCAGCAGCTTGGGATCCAACCTCTACGAGCAGTACTTC.

The V and J genes are TRBV27 and TRBJ2-5, with TRBD2 as a possible D gene (5 bases). V was cut by 5 bases and J by 0 bases, with 10 bases left in between. Per the germline V gene, CDR1 is MNHEY and CDR2 is SMNVEV (reference sequence). This CDR3 contains 14 residues. The CDR3 sequence is CASSIKRYQETQYF. The CDR3 DNA reads TGTGCCAGCAGTATCAAGCGGTACCAAGAGACCCAGTACTTC.

J is TRBJ2-1 and V is TRBV7-2, with TRBD2 matching over 10 bases. Unmatched junction bases numbered 9, after V lost 5 bases and J lost 5 bases. This CDR3 region has 16 residues. The V gene's germline CDR1 is SGHTA and CDR2 FQGNSA. CDR3 sequence: CASSPFRSGGDNEQFF. The DNA of the CDR3 is TGTGCCAGCAGCCCCTTCCGAAGCGGGGGGGACAATGAGCAGTTCTTC.

A few counts support this clone. J is TRBJ2-3 and V is TRBV2; D is possibly TRBD2 (5 bases). V was clipped by 3 bases and J by 9 bases, with 7 bases between them. The CDR3 extends over 11 amino acids. Looked up from germline, CDR1 is SNHLY and CDR2 is FYNNEI. The DNA of the CDR3 is TGTGCCAGCAGTGAGGAGGTAACGCAGTATTTT. This encodes CASSEEVTQYF.

There are a few counts of this clone. J is TRBJ1-1 and V is TRBV18; D may be TRBD1 (6 bases). The CDR3 is made up of 13 amino acids. The germline CDR1 and CDR2 sequences are KGHSH and LQKENI. Trimming cost V 3 bases and J 7 bases, with 12 bases left between them. This chain's CDR3 is CASSPEQGSEAFF. In DNA form, the CDR3 reads TGTGCCAGCTCACCTGAACAGGGAAGTGAAGCTTTCTTT.

This chain uses TRBV19 with TRBJ2-1, with D possibly called TRBD1 or TRBD2 (7 bases each). Per the germline V gene, CDR1 is LNHDA and CDR2 is SQIVND (reference sequence). Trimming cost V 3 bases and J 3 bases, with 15 bases left between them. The CDR3 extends over 16 amino acids. The CDR3 nucleotides read TGTGCCAGTAGTATCTGGGGGGGGGACAGCTACAATGAGCAGTTCTTC. Translation gives CASSIWGGDSYNEQFF. Using reference TRBV19 and TRBJ2-1 for the parts outside the CDR3, the full variable domain is DGGITQSPKYLFRKEGQNVTLSCEQNLNHDAMYWYRQDPGQGLRLIYYSQIVNDFQKGDIAEGYSVSREKKESFPLTVTSAQKNPTAFYLCASSIWGGDSYNEQFFGPGTRLTVL.

The V gene is TRBV25-1, the J gene TRBJ2-7; tentatively, D is TRBD2 (6 bases). Trimming took 1 base from V and 7 from J, leaving 14 bases between them. Per the germline V gene, CDR1 is MGHDK and CDR2 is SYGVNS. The CDR3 has 14 residues. As DNA, the CDR3 is TGTGCCAGCAGTGAATCGGGTGAGCGGGCAGAGCAGTACTTC. It codes for CASSESGERAEQYF.

This clone was seen only a few times. The chain joins TRBV6-1 to TRBJ1-4; TRBD1 is a possible D gene (5 bases). Trimming left V 5 bases short and J 16 bases short, with 20 bases between. The germline V gene encodes CDR1 MNHNS and CDR2 SASEGT. This CDR3 comprises 13 residues. In DNA form, the CDR3 reads TGTGCCAGCAGTTCCACCCAGGGTGCGGACCCGTTTTTT. Amino acid sequence: CASSSTQGADPFF.

V and J are TRBV5-4 and TRBJ2-5; 14 bases agree with TRBD2. CDR3 length: 17 residues. The V segment lost 4 bases and the J segment 5 bases; nucleotides outside the gene matches: 10. The V gene's germline CDR1 is SGHNT and CDR2 YYREEE (reference sequence). CDR3 region: CASSRGLAGDIIETQYF. The CDR3 DNA follows: TGTGCCAGCAGCAGGGGACTAGCGGGAGATATCATTGAGACCCAGTACTTC.

The chain joins TRBV5-1 to TRBJ2-3; D remains unclear. CDR1 SGHRS and CDR2 YFSETQ come from the germline V gene. The CDR3 spans 11 residues. Trimming removed 0 bases at V and 6 bases at J, with 2 bases between. CDR3 protein: CASSLADTQYF. CDR3 nucleotide sequence: TGCGCCAGCAGCTTGGCCGATACGCAGTATTTT.

V and J are TRBV5-1 and TRBJ2-1; possible D gene TRBD1, 5 bases. The CDR3 loop spans 15 amino acids. Trimming shortened V by 2 bases and J by 7 bases, and 16 bases separated the two germline ends. Germline assignment: CDR1 SGHRS and CDR2 YFSETQ. DNA for the CDR3: TGCGCCAGCAGCTTCGACAGTCTGGGGTGGAATGAGCAGTTCTTC. Its protein product is CASSFDSLGWNEQFF.

This clone appeared a few times. The chain is built from TRBV18 and TRBJ2-6, with D hard to call. This CDR3 spans 15 amino acids. CDR1 KGHSH and CDR2 LQKENI come from the germline V gene. Trimming shortened V by 3 bases and J by 9 bases, and 15 bases separated the two germline ends. The CDR3: CASSPGSEAHNVLTF. Here the CDR3 DNA reads TGTGCCAGCTCACCCGGGTCAGAGGCTCACAACGTCCTGACTTTC.